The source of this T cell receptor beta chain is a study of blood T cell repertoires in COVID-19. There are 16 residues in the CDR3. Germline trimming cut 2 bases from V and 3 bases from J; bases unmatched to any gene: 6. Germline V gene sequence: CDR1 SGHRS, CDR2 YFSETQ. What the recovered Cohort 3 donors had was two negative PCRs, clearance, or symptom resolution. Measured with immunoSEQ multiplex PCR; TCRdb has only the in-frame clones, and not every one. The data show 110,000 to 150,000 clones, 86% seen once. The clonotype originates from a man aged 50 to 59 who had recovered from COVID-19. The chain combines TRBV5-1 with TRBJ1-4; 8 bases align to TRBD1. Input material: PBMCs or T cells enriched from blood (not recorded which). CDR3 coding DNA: TGCGCCAGCAGCTTTAGCCAGGGGGCAGCTAATGAAAAACTGTTTTTT. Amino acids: CASSFSQGAANEKLFF.